This T cell receptor (beta chain) appears in the sequencing data of a study of glioma-infiltrating T cells after dendritic cell vaccination. The study, taken as a whole, reports: Longer survival after dendritic cell vaccination followed higher pretreatment TIL content.

Method: immunoSEQ multiplex PCR; TCRdb's copy keeps in-frame clones and lacks some. The sample has under 100,000 clones; about 84% are singletons. The CDR3 covers 18 residues. V trimming: 0 bases; J trimming: 6 bases; junction bases outside the gene matches: 9. Germline V gene sequence: CDR1 SGHTA, CDR2 FQGNSA. Regarding this clone: Its target is unknown.

Selection required adequate fresh-frozen tumor tissue plus more than two years' survival data. PBMC sampling occurred before vaccination, two weeks after the third dose, and at progression. The receptor's source is a human donor with glioblastoma. The sequencing here drew on blood, taken before dendritic cell vaccination. V gene TRBV7-2 combines with J gene TRBJ2-7; 15 bases fit TRBD2. In DNA, the CDR3 is TGTGCCAGCAGCTTAGCGCAATGGACTAGCGGGAGGGCCGGCGAGCAGTACTTC. Translating gives CASSLAQWTSGRAGEQYF.